The 19 T cell receptor beta chains listed next were all sequenced from one sample in a study of T cells in Graves' hyperthyroidism and ophthalmopathy. Researchers took RNA transcripts and amplified the TCR beta CDR3 regions from them. TCR CDR3 regions were first amplified by RT-PCR with HTBI primers. TCRdb re-called the multiplex PCR reads with MiXCR, one entry per CDR3 protein. The table shows 660,000 or so distinct CDR3 sequences, with 20% to 25% occurring only once. Sequenced input: blood. These TCRs come from a man under 40 with Graves' ophthalmopathy.

This clonotype was counted between two and nine times. The chain links TRBV12-3 or TRBV12-4 to TRBJ2-1, with D possibly TRBD1 on 5 matching bases. V lost 3 bases, J lost 6 bases, and 9 bases lay in between. CDR3 size: 13 residues. CDR3 sequence reads: CASSFQGINEQFF. Here the CDR3 DNA reads TGTGCCAGCAGTTTTCAGGGAATCAATGAGCAGTTCTTC.

The rearrangement uses TRBV19 and TRBJ2-1; 7 nucleotides match TRBD2. V trimming: 7 bases; J trimming: 9 bases; junction bases outside the gene matches: 21. The CDR3 covers 17 residues. The germline gives CDR1 LNHDA, CDR2 SQIVND (reference sequence). CDR3 nucleotides: TGTGCCAGTATCTTTTGGCGGTGGCTAGCGGTTAGACGTGAGCAGTTCTTC. Translation gives CASIFWRWLAVRREQFF.

This clonotype was seen more than once but under ten times. The gene calls are TRBV7-8 and TRBJ1-2; D not resolved. V was pared by 6 bases and J by 8 bases, with 16 bases between. In germline, CDR1 is SGHVS, CDR2 FQNEAQ. CDR3 length: 13 residues. CDR3 coding DNA: TGTGCCAGCAGGGGTCCGGTCTATGGAGGCTACACCTTC. It translates to CASRGPVYGGYTF.

This clonotype was seen a few times. The V call is TRBV5-1, the J call TRBJ2-3; D gene ambiguous. V gave up 6 bases and J gave up 5 bases, with 13 bases separating them. This CDR3 region has 13 residues. The germline CDR1 and CDR2 sequences are SGHRS and YFSETQ. CDR3: CASTTLKGDTQYF. DNA of the CDR3: TGCGCCAGCACCACCTTAAAGGGAGATACGCAGTATTTT.

The chain uses TRBV15 and TRBJ1-6; D is possibly TRBD1 (5 bases). Deletions cut 1 base from V and 6 bases from J, with 16 bases between. The length of the CDR3 is 17 residues. Germline values: CDR1 LNHNV, CDR2 YYDKDF (reference sequence). Written as DNA, the CDR3 is TGTGCCACCAGCAGAGGGGGGGAGCCGCTCCTTAATTCACCCCTCCACTTT. Its translation is CATSRGGEPLLNSPLHF.

This clonotype was seen many times. The J gene is TRBJ1-1, the V gene TRBV18, with a weak D call TRBD1 (5 bases). Trimming removed 1 base from V and 4 bases from J, with 13 bases in between. The CDR3 spans 15 residues. Germline V CDR1 and CDR2: KGHSH, LQKENI. Here the CDR3 reads CASSPRGRTATEAFF. DNA of the CDR3: TGTGCCAGCTCACCACGGGGCCGCACCGCCACTGAAGCTTTCTTT.

The V call is TRBV30, the J call TRBJ2-7; D gene ambiguous. Germline CDR1 is GTSNPN and CDR2 is SVGIG (reference sequence). The CDR3 length is 11 residues. V lost 2 bases and J lost 3, with 5 bases in between. The CDR3: CAWSRNYEQYF. For the CDR3, the DNA is TGTGCCTGGAGTCGGAACTACGAGCAGTACTTC.

This clonotype was seen at least ten times. This chain joins TRBV7-2 and TRBJ2-1; D is perhaps TRBD1 (5 bases). V shed 1 base and J shed 3 bases, with 7 bases lying between them. Germline CDR1 is SGHTA and CDR2 is FQGNSA. CDR3 length: 14 amino acids. The CDR3 DNA sequence: TGTGCCAGCAGCTTAGGGACACGCTACAATGAGCAGTTCTTC. Encoded protein: CASSLGTRYNEQFF.

The V call is TRBV3-1, the J call TRBJ1-6; TRBD1 is a possible D gene (6 bases). Per the germline V gene, CDR1 is LGHDT and CDR2 is YNNKEL (reference sequence). V gave up 4 bases and J gave up 8 bases, with 18 bases separating them. The CDR3 is made up of 16 amino acids. The CDR3, as DNA: TGTGCCAGCAGCCCATCGGTGGGGGGCACGTATTCACCCCTCCACTTT. It specifies CASSPSVGGTYSPLHF.

This clonotype was seen many times. V gene TRBV7-3 combines with J gene TRBJ2-1; 7 bases line up with TRBD1. This CDR3 is built from 15 residues. V lost 3 bases and J lost 6; bases outside the gene matches: 8. The V gene's germline CDR1 is SGHTA and CDR2 FQGTGA. CDR3 in DNA: TGTGCCAGCAGCTTGGAGACAGGGTCACGCAATGAGCAGTTCTTC. Translating it yields CASSLETGSRNEQFF.

This clonotype was detected ten times or more. The chain is built from TRBV25-1 and TRBJ2-2, with TRBD2 identical over 9 bases. Germline V gene data show CDR1 as MGHDK and CDR2 as SYGVNS. There are 19 residues in the CDR3. Trimming removed 5 bases from V and 7 bases from J; junction bases left unmatched: 20. Here the CDR3 reads CASSRWDGVSGSAIGELFF. Here the CDR3 DNA reads TGTGCCAGCAGTCGTTGGGACGGAGTTAGCGGGAGCGCGATCGGGGAGCTGTTTTTT.

This clonotype has just a few counts. This CDR3 reads CASSLGPGLDNNEQFF. The CDR3, as DNA: TGTGCCAGCAGCTTAGGACCGGGACTAGATAACAATGAGCAGTTCTTC. The gene calls are TRBV7-9 and TRBJ2-1; 8 nucleotides line up with TRBD2. The CDR3 sequence is 16 residues long. Germline V gene lookup returns CDR1 SEHNR and CDR2 FQNEAQ (reference sequence). Trimming cost V 1 base and J 5 bases; bases outside gene matches: 7. Looking up the rest from reference TRBV7-9 and TRBJ2-1 gives the full variable domain: DTGVSQNPRHKITKRGQNVTFRCDPISEHNRLYWYRQTLGQGPEFLTYFQNEAQLEKSRLLSDRFSAERPKGSFSTLEIQRTEQGDSAMYLCASSLGPGLDNNEQFFGPGTRLTVL.

The rearrangement joins TRBV3-1 to TRBJ2-1, with D hard to call. Germline CDR1 is LGHDT and CDR2 is YNNKEL (reference sequence). Trimming took off 5 bases at V and 6 bases at J, with 11 bases between the two ends. This CDR3 comprises 13 residues. The CDR3 loop reads CASSVHLLNEQFF. The CDR3 coding sequence is TGTGCCAGCAGCGTCCACCTTCTCAATGAGCAGTTCTTC.

At least ten counts were recorded for this clonotype. The chain employs TRBV6-2 or TRBV6-3 and TRBJ2-3; TRBD2 aligns across 12 bases. There are 18 residues in the CDR3. Germline V gives CDR1 MNHEY, CDR2 SVGEGT. V shed 2 bases and J 6 bases; nucleotides not matched to a gene: 12. The DNA of the CDR3 is TGTGCCAGCAGTTACCGCACCCTGACTAGCGGGAGAATGGATACGCAGTATTTT. Amino acids: CASSYRTLTSGRMDTQYF.

This clonotype was recorded at least ten times. This rearrangement joins TRBV7-3 to TRBJ1-1; the D is unclear. CDR1 is SGHTA and CDR2 is FQGTGA in the germline V gene. The CDR3 has 15 residues. Between the trimmed V and J ends, which lost 5 bases and 0 bases, there was a span of 13 bases. CDR3 DNA sequence: TGTGCCAGCAGCCGGAAGGGAGGGATGAACACTGAAGCTTTCTTT. Its translation: CASSRKGGMNTEAFF.

This clonotype was observed many times. The V and J genes are TRBV7-2 and TRBJ2-5; D unresolved. The CDR3 length is 15 residues. The V gene lost 2 bases and the J gene lost 4 bases, with 14 bases spanning the gap. CDR1 SGHTA and CDR2 FQGNSA come from the germline V gene. The CDR3 loop is CASSLTQVPRETQYF. The CDR3 DNA follows: TGTGCCAGCAGCTTAACCCAGGTTCCCCGAGAGACCCAGTACTTC.

At least ten counts were recorded for this clonotype. The V gene is TRBV6-1, the J gene TRBJ2-7; TRBD1 aligns across 8 bases. Germline CDR1 is MNHNS and CDR2 is SASEGT. The CDR3 consists of 13 residues. V was clipped by 8 bases and J by 3 bases; unmatched bases: 6. DNA for the CDR3: TGTGCCAGCGGGCGGGACAGGTTCTACGAGCAGTACTTC. It codes for CASGRDRFYEQYF.

This clonotype was counted at least ten times. This chain uses TRBV7-8 with TRBJ2-5; 10 nucleotides align to TRBD2. V lost 1 base to trimming and J lost 1 base; unmatched junction nucleotides: 3. CDR1 and CDR2 from the germline V gene are SGHVS and FQNEAQ. The CDR3 has 16 amino acids. CDR3 nucleotide sequence: TGTGCCAGCAGCTTAGTCCCTAGCGGGGGCCAAGAGACCCAGTACTTC. Encoded protein: CASSLVPSGGQETQYF. Drawing the rest from reference TRBV7-8 and TRBJ2-5, the complete variable domain is GAGVSQSPRYKVAKRGQDVALRCDPISGHVSLFWYQQALGQGPEFLTYFQNEAQLDKSGLPSDRFFAERPEGSVSTLKIQRTQQEDSAVYLCASSLVPSGGQETQYFGPGTRLLVL.

The V call is TRBV6-1, the J call TRBJ2-1; D is uncertain. CDR3 length: 13 amino acids. Trimming shortened V by 6 bases and J by 2 bases, and 8 bases separated the two germline ends. Germline CDR1 MNHNS, CDR2 SASEGT. The CDR3 DNA reads as TGTGCCAGCAGGGACGGCACCTACAATGAGCAGTTCTTC. Protein product: CASRDGTYNEQFF.